One and the same sample provided the 8 T cell receptor beta chains below, sequenced in a study of regulatory T cells in long-lasting Graves disease. Sample time point: newly diagnosed GD, antithyroid drugs for less than 3 months. PBMC RNA served as the TCR library source. Construction of the TCR beta libraries employed iRepertoire HTBI primers in conjunction with Arm-PCR of CDR3 regions. TCRdb fed the multiplex PCR reads into MiXCR, producing one record per CDR3 protein. The data hold a few hundred thousand distinct CDR3 sequences, with approximately 20% observed a single time. The sample was also reused in another study, on T cells in Graves' hyperthyroidism and ophthalmopathy.

The sample was peripheral blood mononuclear cells (PBMCs), taken at new diagnosis, from a patient treated with antithyroid drugs. These receptors came from a woman aged 25 to 39 with Graves disease.

The table lists this clonotype with many counts. The chain uses TRBV12-5 and TRBJ1-6, with D possibly TRBD1 on 6 matching bases. V shed 2 bases and J shed 13 bases, with 15 bases lying between them. The CDR3 is made up of 14 amino acids. CDR1 and CDR2 from the germline V gene are LGHNT and FRNRAP. This CDR3 is CASGLTGIGAPLHF. The CDR3 DNA sequence: TGTGCTAGTGGTTTGACAGGGATAGGTGCGCCCCTCCACTTT.

The table lists this clonotype with many counts. This chain connects TRBV20-1 to TRBJ2-1, with TRBD1 as a possible D gene (6 bases). Germline loops: CDR1 DFQATT, CDR2 SNEGSKA (reference sequence). V dropped 6 bases and J dropped 4 bases, with 16 bases sitting between them. This CDR3 has 14 residues. CDR3 region: CSALNQQGYNEQFF. Here the CDR3 DNA reads TGCAGTGCATTGAATCAACAGGGATACAATGAGCAGTTCTTC.

This clonotype was recorded many times. CDR3 loop: CASSFRGGLYNEQFF. Written as DNA, the CDR3 is TGTGCCAGCAGCTTCCGGGGGGGCCTCTACAATGAGCAGTTCTTC. The chain couples TRBV5-4 to TRBJ2-1; 8 bases are a match to TRBD2. Unmatched junction bases numbered 4, after V lost 2 bases and J lost 3 bases. CDR3 length equals 15 residues. CDR1 is SGHNT, CDR2 YYREEE, per germline (reference sequence).

There are many counts of this clonotype. V usage is TRBV6-2 or TRBV6-3 and J usage is TRBJ2-7, with TRBD2 matching 7 bases. The CDR3 totals 13 residues. Germline V gene data show CDR1 as MNHEY and CDR2 as SVGEGT. Trimming at V came to 6 bases and at J to 5 bases, leaving 7 bases not matched to a gene. In nucleotides, the CDR3 is TGTGCCAGCAGCCTACGGGGAGGGAACGAGCAGTACTTC. Its translation: CASSLRGGNEQYF.

Many counts were recorded for this clonotype. V gene TRBV9 combines with J gene TRBJ1-1; 8 positions match TRBD1. V lost 3 bases to trimming and J lost 5 bases; unmatched junction nucleotides: 6. The CDR3 is 14 residues long. The germline V gene has CDR1 SGDLS and CDR2 YYNGEE. The CDR3 bases are TGTGCCAGCAGCGCCCAACAGGGGGTTACTGAAGCTTTCTTT. This encodes CASSAQQGVTEAFF.

This clonotype appeared many times. The CDR3 nucleotides read TGCAGTGCTAGGACAGGGGTCAGTGGGGGCTACACCTTC. It translates to CSARTGVSGGYTF. The chain uses TRBV20-1 and TRBJ1-2, with 8 bases aligning to TRBD1. Germline loops: CDR1 DFQATT, CDR2 SNEGSKA (reference sequence). This CDR3 spans 13 amino acids. The J segment lost 8 bases and the V segment lost 3 bases, leaving 8 bases of the junction unmatched.

In its sample, this clonotype was seen a few times. This may stem from a read error, because a much larger clone lies one nucleotide away. This sequence joins TRBV12-3 or TRBV12-4 and TRBJ1-5; tentative D call: TRBD1 (5 bases). The CDR3 runs 14 residues. V gave up 6 bases and J gave up 6 bases, with 15 bases separating them. The CDR3 nucleotides read TGTGCCAGCAGGTGGGGGAGGTGGGGTCAGCCCCAGCATTTT. This codes for CASRWGRWGQPQHF.

Many counts were recorded for this clonotype. This sequence joins TRBV3-1 and TRBJ1-2; weak D call: TRBD1 (5 bases). The CDR3 runs to 13 residues. The V gene lost 6 bases and the J gene lost 5 bases, with 13 bases spanning the gap. Germline assignment: CDR1 LGHDT and CDR2 YNNKEL (reference sequence). The CDR3 nucleotides are TGTGCCAGCAGGGGGACGGAGACATATGGCTACACCTTC. As protein: CASRGTETYGYTF.